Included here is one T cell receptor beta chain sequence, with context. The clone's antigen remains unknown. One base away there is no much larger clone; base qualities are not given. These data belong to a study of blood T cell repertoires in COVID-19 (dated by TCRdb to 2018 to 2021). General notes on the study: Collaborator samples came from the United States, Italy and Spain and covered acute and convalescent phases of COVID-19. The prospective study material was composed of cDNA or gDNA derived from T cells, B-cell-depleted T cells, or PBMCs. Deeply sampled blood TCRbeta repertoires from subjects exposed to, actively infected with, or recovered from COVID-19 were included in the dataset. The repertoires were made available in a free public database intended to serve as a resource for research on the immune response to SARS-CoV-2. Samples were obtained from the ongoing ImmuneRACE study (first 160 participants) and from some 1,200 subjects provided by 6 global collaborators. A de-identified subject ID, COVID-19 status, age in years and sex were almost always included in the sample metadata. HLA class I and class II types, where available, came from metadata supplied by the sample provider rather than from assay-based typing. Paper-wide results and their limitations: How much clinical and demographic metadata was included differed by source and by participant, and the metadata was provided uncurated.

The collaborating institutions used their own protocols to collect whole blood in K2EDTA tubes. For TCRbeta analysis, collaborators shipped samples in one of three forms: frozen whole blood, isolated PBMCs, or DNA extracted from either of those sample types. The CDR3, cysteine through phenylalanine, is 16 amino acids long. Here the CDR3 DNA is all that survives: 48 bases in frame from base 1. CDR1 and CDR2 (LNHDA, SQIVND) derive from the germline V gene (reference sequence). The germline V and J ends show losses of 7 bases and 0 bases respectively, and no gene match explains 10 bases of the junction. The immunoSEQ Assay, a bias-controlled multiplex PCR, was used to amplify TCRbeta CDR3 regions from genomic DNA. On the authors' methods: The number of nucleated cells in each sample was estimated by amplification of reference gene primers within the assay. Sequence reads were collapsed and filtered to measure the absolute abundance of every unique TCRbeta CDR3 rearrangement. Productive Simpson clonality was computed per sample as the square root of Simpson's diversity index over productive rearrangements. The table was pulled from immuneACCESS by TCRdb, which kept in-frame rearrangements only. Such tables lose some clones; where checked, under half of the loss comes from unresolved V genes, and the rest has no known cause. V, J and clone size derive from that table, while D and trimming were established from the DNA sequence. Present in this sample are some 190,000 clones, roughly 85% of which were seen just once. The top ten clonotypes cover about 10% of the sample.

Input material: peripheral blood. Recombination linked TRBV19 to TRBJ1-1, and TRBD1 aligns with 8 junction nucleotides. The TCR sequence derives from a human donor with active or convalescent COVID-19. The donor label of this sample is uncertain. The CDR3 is CASISGQGLMNTEAFF. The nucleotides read TGTGCCAGTATCTCTGGACAGGGACTAATGAACACTGAAGCTTTCTTT.